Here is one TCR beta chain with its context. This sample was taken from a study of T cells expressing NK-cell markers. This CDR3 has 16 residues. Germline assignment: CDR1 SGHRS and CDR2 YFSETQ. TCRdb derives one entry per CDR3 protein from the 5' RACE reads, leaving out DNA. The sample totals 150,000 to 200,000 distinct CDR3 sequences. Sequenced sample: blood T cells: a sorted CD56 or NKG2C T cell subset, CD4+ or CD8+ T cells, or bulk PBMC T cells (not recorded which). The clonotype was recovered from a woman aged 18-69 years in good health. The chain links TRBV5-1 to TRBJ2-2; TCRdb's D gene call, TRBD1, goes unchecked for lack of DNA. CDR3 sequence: CASSLGQGAYGGELFF.